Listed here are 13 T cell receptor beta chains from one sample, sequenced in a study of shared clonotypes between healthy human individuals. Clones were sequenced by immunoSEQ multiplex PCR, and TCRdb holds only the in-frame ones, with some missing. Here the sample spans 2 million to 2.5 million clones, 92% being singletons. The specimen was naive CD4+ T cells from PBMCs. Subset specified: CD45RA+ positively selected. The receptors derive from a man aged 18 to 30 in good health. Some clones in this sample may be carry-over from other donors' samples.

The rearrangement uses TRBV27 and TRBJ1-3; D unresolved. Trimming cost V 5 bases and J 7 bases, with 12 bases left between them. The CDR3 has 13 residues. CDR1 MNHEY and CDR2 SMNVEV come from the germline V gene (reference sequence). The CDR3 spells CASSAGLWNTIYF. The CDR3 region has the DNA TGTGCCAGCAGTGCTGGGCTCTGGAACACCATATATTTT.

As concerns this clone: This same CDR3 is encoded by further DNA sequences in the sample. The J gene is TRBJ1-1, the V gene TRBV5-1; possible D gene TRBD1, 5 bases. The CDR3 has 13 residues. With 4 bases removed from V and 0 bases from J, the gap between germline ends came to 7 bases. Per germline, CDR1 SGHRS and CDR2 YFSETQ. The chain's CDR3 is CASSRGMNTEAFF. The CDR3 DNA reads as TGCGCCAGCAGCCGGGGGATGAACACTGAAGCTTTCTTT. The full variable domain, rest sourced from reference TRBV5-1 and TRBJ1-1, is KAGVTQTPRYLIKTRGQQVTLSCSPISGHRSVSWYQQTPGQGLQFLFEYFSETQRNKGNFPGRFSGRQFSNSRSEMNVSTLELGDSALYLCASSRGMNTEAFFGQGTRLTVV.

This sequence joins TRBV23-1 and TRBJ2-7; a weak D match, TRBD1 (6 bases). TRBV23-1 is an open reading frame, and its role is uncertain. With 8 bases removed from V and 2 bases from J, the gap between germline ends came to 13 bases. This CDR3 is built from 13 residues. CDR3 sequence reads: CASQHRVAYEQYF. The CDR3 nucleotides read TGCGCCAGCCAACACAGGGTTGCCTACGAGCAGTACTTC.

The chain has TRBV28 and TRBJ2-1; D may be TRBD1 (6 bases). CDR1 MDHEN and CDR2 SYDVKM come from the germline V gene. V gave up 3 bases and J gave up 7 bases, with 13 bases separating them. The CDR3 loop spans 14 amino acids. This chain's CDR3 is CASSLGDNPNEQFF. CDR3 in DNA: TGTGCCAGCAGTTTGGGGGACAATCCGAATGAGCAGTTCTTC.

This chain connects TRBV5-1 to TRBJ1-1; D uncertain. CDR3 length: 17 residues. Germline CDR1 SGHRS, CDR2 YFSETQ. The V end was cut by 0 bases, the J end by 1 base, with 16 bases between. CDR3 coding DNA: TGCGCCAGCAGCTTGGCCGAATTGCAGTTCACGAACACTGAAGCTTTCTTT. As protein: CASSLAELQFTNTEAFF.

DNA of the CDR3: TGTGCCAGCTCACCAAGGGCGGCAAGCCAAGAGACCCAGTACTTC. Encoded protein: CASSPRAASQETQYF. V and J are TRBV18 and TRBJ2-5; D is ambiguous. CDR1 and CDR2 from the germline V gene are KGHSH and LQKENI. The CDR3 totals 15 residues. Between the trimmed V and J ends, which lost 2 bases and 1 base, there was a span of 11 bases.

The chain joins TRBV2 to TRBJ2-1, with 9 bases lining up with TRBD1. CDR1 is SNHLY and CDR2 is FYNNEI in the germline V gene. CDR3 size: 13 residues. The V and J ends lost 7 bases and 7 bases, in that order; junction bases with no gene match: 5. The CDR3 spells CASTIGTGNEQFF. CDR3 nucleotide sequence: TGTGCCAGCACCATCGGGACAGGGAATGAGCAGTTCTTC.

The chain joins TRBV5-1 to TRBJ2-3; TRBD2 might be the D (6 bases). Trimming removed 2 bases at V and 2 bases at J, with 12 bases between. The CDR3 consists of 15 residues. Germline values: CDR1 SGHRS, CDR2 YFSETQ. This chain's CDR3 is CASSFGGANTDTQYF. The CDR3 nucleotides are TGCGCCAGCAGCTTCGGAGGGGCCAACACAGATACGCAGTATTTT.

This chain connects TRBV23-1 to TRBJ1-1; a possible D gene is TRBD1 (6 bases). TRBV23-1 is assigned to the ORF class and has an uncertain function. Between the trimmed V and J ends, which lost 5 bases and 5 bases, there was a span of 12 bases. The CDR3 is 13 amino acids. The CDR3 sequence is CASSEGGETEAFF. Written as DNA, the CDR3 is TGCGCCAGCAGTGAGGGGGGAGAGACTGAAGCTTTCTTT.

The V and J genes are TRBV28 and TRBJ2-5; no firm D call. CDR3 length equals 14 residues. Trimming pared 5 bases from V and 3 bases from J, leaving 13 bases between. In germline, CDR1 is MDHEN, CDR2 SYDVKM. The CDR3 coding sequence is TGTGCCAGCAGTGAAATCACAGAAAAAGAGACCCAGTACTTC. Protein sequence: CASSEITEKETQYF.

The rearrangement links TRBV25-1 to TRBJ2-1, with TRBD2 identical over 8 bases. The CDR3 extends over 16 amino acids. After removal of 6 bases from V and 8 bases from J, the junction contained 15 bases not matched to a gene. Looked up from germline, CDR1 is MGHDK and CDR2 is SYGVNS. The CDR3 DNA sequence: TGTGCCAGCAGGAGGGGTAGCGGGACCCCTAAGGATGAGCAGTTCTTC. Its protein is CASRRGSGTPKDEQFF. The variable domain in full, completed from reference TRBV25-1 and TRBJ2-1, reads EADIYQTPRYLVIGTGKKITLECSQTMGHDKMYWYQQDPGMELHLIHYSYGVNSTEKGDLSSESTVSRIRTEHFPLTLESARPSHTSQYLCASRRGSGTPKDEQFFGPGTRLTVL.

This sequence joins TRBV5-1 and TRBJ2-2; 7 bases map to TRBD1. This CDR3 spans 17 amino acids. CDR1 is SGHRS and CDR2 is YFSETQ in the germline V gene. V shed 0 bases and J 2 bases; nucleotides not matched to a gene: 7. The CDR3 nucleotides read TGCGCCAGCAGCTTGGAGTTTGGGACAGCTAACACCGGGGAGCTGTTTTTT. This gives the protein CASSLEFGTANTGELFF.

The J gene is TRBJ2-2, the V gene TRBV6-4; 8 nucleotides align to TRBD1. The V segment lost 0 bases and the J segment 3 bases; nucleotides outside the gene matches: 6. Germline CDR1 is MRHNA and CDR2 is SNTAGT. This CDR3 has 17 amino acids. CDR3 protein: CASSDSAGGLYTGELFF. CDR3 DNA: TGTGCCAGCAGTGACTCAGCAGGGGGCCTTTACACCGGGGAGCTGTTTTTT.